A single T cell receptor beta chain is shown here with its context. Its recognized antigen is unknown. Base qualities were left out, and no much larger clone turns up one base away. This sample stems from a study of beta chain features in type 1 diabetes (dated by TCRdb to 2016 to 2019). The study in broad terms: Mean age, gender distribution, total cell number and subset yield were not different between patients and healthy donors. A total of some 110 million sorted cells were examined across all samples, and a strong correlation was observed between cell number per subset and RNA yield. The study compared TCRB repertoires of sorted circulating CD4+ T cell subsets between recently diagnosed type 1 diabetes patients and matched healthy donors. Naive and central memory subsets were obtained from all 30 or so donors, but regulatory and stem cell-like memory subsets were isolated from only 8 patients and 8 healthy donors. The investigation overall reported the following: HLA sub-analyses involved small numbers of individuals, so any influence of HLA type on TCRB rearrangement remained unresolved. Type 1 diabetes patients showed a moderate but significant shortening of TCRB CDR3 length in all four CD4+ subsets. At VDJ recombination sites, patients with type 1 diabetes made fewer insertions and deleted more nucleotides, a pattern implying thymic rearrangement abnormalities. Because cDNA rather than genomic DNA was sequenced, highly expressing activated cells could have been over-represented, although no difference in activation and CD3 levels was found between groups. Naive, central memory and regulatory TCRB repertoires appeared to be more similar among patients than among healthy donors. PCR might favor shorter templates, but patient and control samples were amplified and corrected together, so any skew would affect both groups equally.

Between the V and J ends, shortened by 3 bases and 8 bases respectively, the junction contains 11 bases. CDR1 and CDR2 (LGHNA, YSLEER) derive from the germline V gene. The CDR3 goes from the cysteine to the phenylalanine over 13 residues. Left in the record is the CDR3 DNA by itself, 39 bases read in frame from the first base. The entire amount of isolated RNA was reverse transcribed using the High Capacity cDNA Reverse Transcription Kit, so the sequenced TCRB transcripts were expressed ones. Naive, central memory and regulatory T cell samples underwent deep immunoSEQ sequencing, averaging approximately 3.3 million total reads per sample. After sorted cells were lysed in RLT buffer, RNA was extracted with DNase-treated RNeasy Micro or Mini kits, with the choice depending on cell number. To prevent cross-contamination, every cell subset was processed on its own, while patient and healthy donor samples were processed together. Using the immunoSEQ multiplex PCR, TCRB sequences were amplified from cDNA into 87-bp fragments spanning the CDR3 region. The amplicons were sequenced using the Illumina HiSeq platform. The original pipeline was this. PCR bias was corrected computationally using synthetic template baselines, and reads within Hamming distance 2 were collapsed, with unmergeable singletons discarded. Reads were aligned to IMGT to assign V, D and J genes, CDR3 length, and insertions or deletions at six rearrangement sites. Within each subset, clonotype counts were normalized to sorted cell number, after which true diversity and Gini coefficients were computed with the tcR R package. The overlap coefficient, calculated on TCRB nucleotide sequences, was used to measure repertoire sharing. In TCRdb, the immuneACCESS table is reduced to in-frame sequences with V and J assigned. These tables do not hold every clone; where another copy was compared, an unresolved V gene accounts for under half, and the others remain unexplained. V and J calls and clone size come straight from that table; D and trimming were deduced from the DNA. The sample yields more than 150,000 clones; 10% to 15% were counted once. In total, the top ten clones hold 0.6% to 0.8% of the sample.

From each donor, a single peripheral blood sample of roughly 0.11 L on average was drawn into heparinised tubes. Using a panel that included CD45RO, CCR7, CD25, CD127, CD95 and CD27, naive, central memory, regulatory and stem cell-like memory CD4+ T cells were sorted on a BD FACSAria II. Every sorted population had a purity above 98%. Right away, PBMCs were isolated by Lymphoprep density gradient centrifugation and were stained directly, with no culture step. To minimize batch effects, samples were stained and sorted in pairs, one healthy donor with one patient per experiment. This sequence was found in a woman aged 18-29 years in good health. The chain is assembled from TRBV4-3 and TRBJ2-1; a tentative D call is TRBD1 (5 bases match). The sample comprised central memory CD4+ T cells from blood. Here the CDR3 is given as CASSHWGVDEQFF. The DNA sequence is given as TGCGCCAGCAGCCACTGGGGCGTAGATGAGCAGTTCTTC.